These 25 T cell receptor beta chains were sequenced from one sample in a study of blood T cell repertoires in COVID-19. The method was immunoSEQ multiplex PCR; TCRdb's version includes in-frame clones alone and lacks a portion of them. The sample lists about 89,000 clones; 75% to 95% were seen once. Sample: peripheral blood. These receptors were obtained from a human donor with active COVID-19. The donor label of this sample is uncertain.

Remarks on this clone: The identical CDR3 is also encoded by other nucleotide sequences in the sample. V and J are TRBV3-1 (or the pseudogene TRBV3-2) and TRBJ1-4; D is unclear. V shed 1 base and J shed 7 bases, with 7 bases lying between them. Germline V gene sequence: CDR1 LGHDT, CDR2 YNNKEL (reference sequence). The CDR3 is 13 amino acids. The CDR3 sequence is CASSQGPSEKLFF. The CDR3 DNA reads TGTGCCAGCAGCCAAGGGCCGTCTGAAAAACTGTTTTTT.

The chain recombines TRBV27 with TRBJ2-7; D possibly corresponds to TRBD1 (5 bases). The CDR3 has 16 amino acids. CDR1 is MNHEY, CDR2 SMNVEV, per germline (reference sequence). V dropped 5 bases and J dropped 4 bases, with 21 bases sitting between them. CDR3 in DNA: TGTGCCAGCAGTGGGTGGCAGGGAAACTACCGATACGAGCAGTACTTC. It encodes CASSGWQGNYRYEQYF.

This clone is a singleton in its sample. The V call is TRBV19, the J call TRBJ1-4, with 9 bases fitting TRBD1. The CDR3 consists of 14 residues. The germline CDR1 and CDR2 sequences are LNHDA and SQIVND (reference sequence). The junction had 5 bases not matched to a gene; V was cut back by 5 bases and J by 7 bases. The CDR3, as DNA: TGTGCCAGTAGTCTGGGACAGGGAGGTGAAAAACTGTTTTTT. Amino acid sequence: CASSLGQGGEKLFF.

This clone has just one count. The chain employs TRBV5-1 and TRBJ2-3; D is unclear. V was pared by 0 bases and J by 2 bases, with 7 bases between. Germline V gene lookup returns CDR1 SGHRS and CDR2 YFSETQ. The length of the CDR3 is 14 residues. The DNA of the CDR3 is TGCGCCAGCAGCTTGGGGTGGCCCACAGATACGCAGTATTTT. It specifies CASSLGWPTDTQYF.

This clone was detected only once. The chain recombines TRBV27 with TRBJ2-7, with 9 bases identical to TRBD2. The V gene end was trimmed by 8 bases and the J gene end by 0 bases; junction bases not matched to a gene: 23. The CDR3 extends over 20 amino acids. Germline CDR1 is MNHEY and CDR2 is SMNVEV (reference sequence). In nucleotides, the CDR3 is TGTGCCAGCTCTCCAGGCCTAAACGCGGGACTAGCAGTGAGCTCCTACGAGCAGTACTTC. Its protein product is CASSPGLNAGLAVSSYEQYF.

CDR3 coding DNA: TGTGCCAGCAGCTTAGATCTAGGGGCCACCCCACCCCATTTT. Protein product: CASSLDLGATPPHF. The rearrangement joins TRBV11-2 to TRBJ1-5; D is perhaps TRBD1 (5 bases). The CDR3 covers 14 residues. Germline loops: CDR1 SGHAT, CDR2 FQNNGV. Trimming left V 0 bases short and J 16 bases short, with 19 bases between.

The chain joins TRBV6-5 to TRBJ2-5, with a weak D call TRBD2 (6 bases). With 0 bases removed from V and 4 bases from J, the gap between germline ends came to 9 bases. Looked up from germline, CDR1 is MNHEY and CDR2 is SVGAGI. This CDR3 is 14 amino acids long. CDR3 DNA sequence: TGTGCCAGCAGTTACTCGAGGGAGGCAGAGACCCAGTACTTC. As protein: CASSYSREAETQYF.

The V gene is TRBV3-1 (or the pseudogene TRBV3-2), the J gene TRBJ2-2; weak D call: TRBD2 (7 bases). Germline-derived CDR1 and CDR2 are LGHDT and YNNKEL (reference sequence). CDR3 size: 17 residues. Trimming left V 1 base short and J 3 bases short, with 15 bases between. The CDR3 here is CASSQVQGGGHTGELFF. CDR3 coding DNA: TGTGCCAGCAGCCAAGTTCAAGGGGGGGGCCACACCGGGGAGCTGTTTTTT.

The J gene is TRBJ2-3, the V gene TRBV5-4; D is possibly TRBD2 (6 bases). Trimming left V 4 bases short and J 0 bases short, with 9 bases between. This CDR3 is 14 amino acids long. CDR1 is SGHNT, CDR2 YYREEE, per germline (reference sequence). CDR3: CASSGDFSTDTQYF. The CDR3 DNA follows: TGTGCCAGCAGCGGGGACTTCAGCACAGATACGCAGTATTTT. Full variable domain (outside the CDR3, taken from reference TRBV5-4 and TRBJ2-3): ETGVTQSPTHLIKTRGQQVTLRCSSQSGHNTVSWYQQALGQGPQFIFQYYREEENGRGNFPPRFSGLQFPNYSSELNVNALELDDSALYLCASSGDFSTDTQYFGPGTRLTVL.

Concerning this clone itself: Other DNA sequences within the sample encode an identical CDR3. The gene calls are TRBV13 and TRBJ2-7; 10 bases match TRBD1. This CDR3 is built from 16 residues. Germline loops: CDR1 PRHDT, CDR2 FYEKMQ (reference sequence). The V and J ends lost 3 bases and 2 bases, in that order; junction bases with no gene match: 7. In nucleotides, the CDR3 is TGTGCCAGCAGCTTGGGACCCGGGACAGGGGCCTACGAGCAGTACTTC. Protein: CASSLGPGTGAYEQYF.

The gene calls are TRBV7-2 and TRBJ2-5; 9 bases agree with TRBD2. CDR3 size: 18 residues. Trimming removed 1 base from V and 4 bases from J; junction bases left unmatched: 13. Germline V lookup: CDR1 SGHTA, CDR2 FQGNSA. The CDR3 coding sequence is TGTGCCAGCAGCTTAGGCGCGGGTGGCGGGGGGGCCGGAGAGACCCAGTACTTC. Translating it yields CASSLGAGGGGAGETQYF.

For the CDR3, the DNA is TGTGCCAGCAGCCTAAGGGGCAGCTATGGAAATGCGGATACGCAGTATTTT. It encodes CASSLRGSYGNADTQYF. The chain uses TRBV3-1 (or the pseudogene TRBV3-2) and TRBJ2-3; a possible D gene is TRBD1 (5 bases). The CDR3 spans 17 residues. Germline lookup yields CDR1 LGHDT and CDR2 YNNKEL (reference sequence). V was cut by 4 bases and J by 6 bases, with 23 bases left in between.

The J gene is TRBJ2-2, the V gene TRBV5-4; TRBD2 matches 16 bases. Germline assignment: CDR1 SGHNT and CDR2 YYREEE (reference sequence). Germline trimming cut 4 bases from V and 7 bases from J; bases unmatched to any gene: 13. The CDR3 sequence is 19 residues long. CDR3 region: CASSPGTSGGAWVSGELFF. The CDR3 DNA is TGTGCCAGCAGCCCCGGGACTAGCGGGGGGGCCTGGGTTAGCGGGGAGCTGTTTTTT.

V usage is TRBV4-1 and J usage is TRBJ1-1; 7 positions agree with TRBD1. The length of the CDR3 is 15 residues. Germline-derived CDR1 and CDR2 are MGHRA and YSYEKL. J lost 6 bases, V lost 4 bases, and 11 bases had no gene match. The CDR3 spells CASSPPTGAESEAFF. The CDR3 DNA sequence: TGCGCCAGCAGCCCACCTACAGGGGCGGAATCTGAAGCTTTCTTT.

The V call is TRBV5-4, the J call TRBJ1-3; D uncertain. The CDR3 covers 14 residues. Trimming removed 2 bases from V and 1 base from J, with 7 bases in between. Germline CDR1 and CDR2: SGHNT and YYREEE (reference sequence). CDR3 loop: CASSLAGSGNTIYF. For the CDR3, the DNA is TGTGCCAGCAGCTTAGCGGGATCTGGAAACACCATATATTTT.

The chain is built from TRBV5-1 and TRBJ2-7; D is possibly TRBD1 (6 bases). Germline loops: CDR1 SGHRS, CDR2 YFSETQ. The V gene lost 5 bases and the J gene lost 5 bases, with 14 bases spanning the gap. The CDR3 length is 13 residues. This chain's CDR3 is CASRLVEGDEQYF. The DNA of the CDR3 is TGCGCCAGCAGATTAGTTGAGGGGGACGAGCAGTACTTC.

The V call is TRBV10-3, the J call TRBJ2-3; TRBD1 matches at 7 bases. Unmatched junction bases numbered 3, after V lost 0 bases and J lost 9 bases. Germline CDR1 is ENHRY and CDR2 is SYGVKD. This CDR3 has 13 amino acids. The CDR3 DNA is TGTGCCATCAGTGAGTCCGGACAGGCGACGCAGTATTTT. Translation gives CAISESGQATQYF.

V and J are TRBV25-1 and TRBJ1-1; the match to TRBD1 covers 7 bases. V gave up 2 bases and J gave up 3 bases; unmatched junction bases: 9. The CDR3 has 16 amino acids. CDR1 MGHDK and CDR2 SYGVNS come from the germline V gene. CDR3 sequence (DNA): TGTGCCAGCAGTGAAATTCGAAACAGGGGTTACACTGAAGCTTTCTTT. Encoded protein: CASSEIRNRGYTEAFF.

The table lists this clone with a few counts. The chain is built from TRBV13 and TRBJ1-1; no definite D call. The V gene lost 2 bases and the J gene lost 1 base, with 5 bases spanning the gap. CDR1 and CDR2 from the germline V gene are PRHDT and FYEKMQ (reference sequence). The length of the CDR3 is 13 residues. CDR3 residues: CASSLRGNTEAFF. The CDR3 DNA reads TGTGCCAGCAGCTTAAGAGGGAACACTGAAGCTTTCTTT.

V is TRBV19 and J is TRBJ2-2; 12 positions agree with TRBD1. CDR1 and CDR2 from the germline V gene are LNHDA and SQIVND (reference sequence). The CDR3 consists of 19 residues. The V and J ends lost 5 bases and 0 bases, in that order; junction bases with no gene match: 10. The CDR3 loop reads CASSGSGTGGSTNTGELFF. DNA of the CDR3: TGTGCCAGTAGTGGCTCCGGGACAGGGGGCTCAACGAACACCGGGGAGCTGTTTTTT.

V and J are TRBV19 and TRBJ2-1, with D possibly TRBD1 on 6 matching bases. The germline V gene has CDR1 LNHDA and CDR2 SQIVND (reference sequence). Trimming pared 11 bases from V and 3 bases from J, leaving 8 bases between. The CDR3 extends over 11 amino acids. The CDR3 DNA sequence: TGTGCCGGGGGCGGCTACAATGAGCAGTTCTTC. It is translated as CAGGGYNEQFF.

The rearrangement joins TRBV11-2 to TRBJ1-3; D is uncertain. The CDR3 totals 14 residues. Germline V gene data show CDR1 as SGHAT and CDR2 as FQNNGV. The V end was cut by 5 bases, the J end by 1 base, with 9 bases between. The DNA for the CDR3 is TGTGCCAGCAGCCCTATCCATTCTGGAAACACCATATATTTT. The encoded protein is CASSPIHSGNTIYF.

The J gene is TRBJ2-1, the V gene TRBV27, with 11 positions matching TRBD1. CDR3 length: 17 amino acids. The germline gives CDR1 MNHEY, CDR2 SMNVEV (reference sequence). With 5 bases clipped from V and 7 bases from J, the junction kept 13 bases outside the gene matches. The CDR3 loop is CASSAGYRDRGINEQFF. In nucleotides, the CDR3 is TGTGCCAGCAGTGCAGGGTACCGGGACAGGGGGATAAATGAGCAGTTCTTC.

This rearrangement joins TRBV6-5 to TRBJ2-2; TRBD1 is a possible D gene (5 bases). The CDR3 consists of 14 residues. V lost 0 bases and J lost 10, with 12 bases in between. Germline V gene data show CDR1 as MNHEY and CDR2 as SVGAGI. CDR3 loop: CASSYSTVPPELFF. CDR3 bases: TGTGCCAGCAGTTACTCGACAGTTCCTCCGGAGCTGTTTTTT.

In DNA form, the CDR3 reads TGTGCCAGCAGGGACAGGGGGCTACTCTATGGCTACACCTTC. Amino acid sequence: CASRDRGLLYGYTF. J is TRBJ1-2 and V is TRBV28; 11 bases line up with TRBD1. The CDR3 loop spans 14 amino acids. Germline V gene sequence: CDR1 MDHEN, CDR2 SYDVKM. The V gene end was trimmed by 6 bases and the J gene end by 4 bases; junction bases not matched to a gene: 4.